One T cell receptor beta chain is described in this entry. The germline gives CDR1 LGHDT, CDR2 YNNKEL (reference sequence). The V gene lost 0 bases and the J gene lost 4 bases, with 13 bases spanning the gap. This CDR3 is 16 amino acids long. These data are taken from a study of blood T cell repertoires in COVID-19. Study-level information: The United States, Italy and Spain were the sources of the acute and convalescent COVID-19 samples. T cells, B-cell-depleted T cells, or PBMCs provided the cDNA or gDNA that served as material.

Per the original methods: Cell counts per sample came from amplifying reference gene primers. Profiling relied on immunoSEQ multiplex PCR, and the TCRdb table lists in-frame clones only, not all of them. That table gives V, J and clone size, and the DNA gave D and trimming. This table has 200,000 to 250,000 clones, roughly 84% appearing once. Sequencing input: peripheral blood. This sequence joins TRBV3-1 (or the pseudogene TRBV3-2) and TRBJ2-1; TRBD2 is a possible D gene (5 bases). The receptor comes from a woman aged 40 to 50 who had recovered from COVID-19. The CDR3 sequence is CASSQDRAGLYNEQFF. In nucleotides, the CDR3 is TGTGCCAGCAGCCAAGATCGCGCGGGCCTTTACAATGAGCAGTTCTTC.